This is a list of T cell receptor beta chains from one sample in a study of T cell changes during pregnancy in multiple sclerosis. Assay used: immunoSEQ multiplex PCR; TCRdb lists only in-frame clones, some missing. The sample lists under 70,000 clones; just over 90% were seen once. Sequenced here: peripheral blood, sampled in the second trimester of pregnancy. Receptors originate from a female donor with multiple sclerosis, enrolled in a pregnancy study. CDR3s include the opening cysteine and the closing phenylalanine or tryptophan.

CASSKQGNQPQHF TRBJ1-5 TRBV21-1 13
CASSLGAGYGYEQYF TRBJ2-7 TRBV5-6 15
CASSFTREGNTEAFF TRBJ1-1 TRBV27 15
CASSLTANTEAFF TRBJ1-1 TRBV5-4 13
CASSDGRGGGNTIYF TRBJ1-3 TRBV2 15
CASSPWGGSDHCEQFF TRBJ2-1 TRBV12-1 16
CASSPGGQGHSPLHF TRBJ1-6 TRBV5-1 15
CASSRSGGRQYF TRBJ2-7 TRBV10-1 12
CASSPQGVGNTEAFF TRBJ1-1 TRBV18 15
CASRWHRNTEAFF TRBJ1-1 TRBV11-1 13
CASSPAGLWLTEAFF TRBJ1-1 TRBV5-1 15
CASSLVQGETEAFF TRBJ1-1 TRBV11-1 14
CASSYSGGETQYF TRBJ2-5 TRBV18 13
CASSSSGELFF TRBJ2-2 TRBV7-2 11
CASSRGTESSYEQYF TRBJ2-7 TRBV4-2 15
CAISEGSHTEAFF TRBJ1-1 TRBV10-3 13
CASHRQGLDEQFF TRBJ2-1 TRBV2 13
CASTKDGYSTDTQYF TRBJ2-3 TRBV4-2 15
CASSSEGGKETQYF TRBJ2-5 TRBV18 14
CASNLGWAGQDTQYF TRBJ2-3 TRBV5-6 15
CASSLTTTYNEQFF TRBJ2-1 TRBV7-3 14
CASSPTAAGRAYNEQFF TRBJ2-1 TRBV27 17
CASSRALAGGLKAYNEQFF TRBJ2-1 TRBV19 19
CASSRLASSYNEQFF TRBJ2-1 TRBV4-3 15
CASTTLNYGYTF TRBJ1-2 TRBV28 12
CATDSNKAFF TRBJ1-1 TRBV2 10